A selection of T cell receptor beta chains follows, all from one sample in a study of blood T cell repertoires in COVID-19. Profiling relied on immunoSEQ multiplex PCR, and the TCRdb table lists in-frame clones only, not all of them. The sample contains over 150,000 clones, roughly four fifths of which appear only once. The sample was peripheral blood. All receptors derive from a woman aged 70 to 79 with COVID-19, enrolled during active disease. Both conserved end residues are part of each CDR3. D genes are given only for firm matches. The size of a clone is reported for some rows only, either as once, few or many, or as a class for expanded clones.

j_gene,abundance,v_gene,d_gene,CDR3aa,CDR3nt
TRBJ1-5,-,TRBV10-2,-,CAISSQAGQPQHF,TGCGCCATTAGTAGTCAGGCAGGTCAGCCCCAGCATTTT
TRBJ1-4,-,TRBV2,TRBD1,CASSERIQGEKLFF,TGTGCCAGCAGTGAACGGATACAGGGGGAAAAACTGTTTTTT
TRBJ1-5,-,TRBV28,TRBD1,CASTHWRDRNQPQHF,TGTGCCAGCACCCATTGGAGGGACAGGAATCAGCCCCAGCATTTT
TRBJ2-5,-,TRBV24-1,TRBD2,CATSDATRAGGGQETQYF,TGTGCCACCAGTGATGCCACTCGAGCGGGAGGAGGGCAAGAGACCCAGTACTTC
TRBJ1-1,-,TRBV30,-,CAWSGLGTEAFF,TGTGCCTGGAGTGGACTAGGGACTGAAGCTTTCTTT
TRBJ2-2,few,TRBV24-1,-,CATSDPVGSTTGELFF,TGTGCCACCAGTGACCCCGTTGGGAGTACCACCGGGGAGCTGTTTTTT
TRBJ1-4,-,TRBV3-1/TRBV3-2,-,CASSQDPGLGGEKLFF,TGTGCCAGCAGCCAAGATCCGGGCCTGGGAGGTGAAAAACTGTTTTTT
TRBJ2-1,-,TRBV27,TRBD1,CASGQVAEGEQFF,TGTGCCAGCGGACAGGTCGCCGAGGGGGAGCAGTTCTTC
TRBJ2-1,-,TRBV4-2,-,CASSQVSGPSTVEQFF,TGTGCCAGCAGCCAAGTGAGCGGACCGTCTACAGTTGAGCAGTTCTTC
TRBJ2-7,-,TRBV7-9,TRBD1,CASSLAGTESGQYF,TGTGCCAGCAGCTTAGCCGGGACAGAATCAGGGCAGTACTTC
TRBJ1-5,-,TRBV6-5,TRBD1,CASSYVRGNQPQHF,TGTGCCAGCAGCTACGTCAGGGGGAATCAGCCCCAGCATTTT